A selection of T cell receptor beta chains follows, all from one sample in a study of vaccination and CD4 T cells after COVID-19. MiXCR, applied by TCRdb to the PCR reads, yields one record per CDR3 protein. The table shows 5,000 to 6,000 distinct CDR3 sequences, with 30% occurring only once. These receptors lack a known antigen. The specimen comprised CD4+ T cells from blood, cultured in vitro, sampled after SARS-CoV-2 vaccination. The receptor source for this set is a human donor who had recovered from COVID-19. Each CDR3 is given with its conserved first and last residue. Each record gives: D gene, J gene, clone size, V gene, CDR3 DNA, CDR3 protein. A D gene is named only where the DNA matches it firmly. Size is stated for part of the rows, as once, few or many counts, or as a class when the clone is expanded.

D gene: NA; J gene: TRBJ2-7; clone size: NA; V gene: TRBV6-1; CDR3 DNA: TGTGCCAGCAGTGGTTCGGGGGGCCCCGCCTACGAGCAGTACTTC; CDR3 protein: CASSGSGGPAYEQYF
D gene: TRBD2; J gene: TRBJ2-7; clone size: few; V gene: TRBV20-1; CDR3 DNA: TGCAGTGCTACTCGGACTAGCGGGGCCTACGAGCAGTACTTC; CDR3 protein: CSATRTSGAYEQYF
D gene: NA; J gene: TRBJ1-3; clone size: NA; V gene: TRBV4-3; CDR3 DNA: TGCGCCAGCAGCCAAGGACAGGGAAACACCATATATTTT; CDR3 protein: CASSQGQGNTIYF
D gene: NA; J gene: TRBJ2-5; clone size: medium-sized; V gene: TRBV20-1; CDR3 DNA: TGCAGTGCTCCCGTGTACCAAGAGACCCAGTACTTC; CDR3 protein: CSAPVYQETQYF
D gene: NA; J gene: TRBJ2-7; clone size: NA; V gene: TRBV21-1; CDR3 DNA: TGTGCCAGAGGCCCCAGGGTATTCCACGAGCAGTACTTC; CDR3 protein: CARGPRVFHEQYF
D gene: TRBD2; J gene: TRBJ2-7; clone size: medium-sized; V gene: TRBV27; CDR3 DNA: TGTGCCAGCAGTTCTAGCGGGGGGCGGTACGAGCAGTACTTC; CDR3 protein: CASSSSGGRYEQYF
D gene: NA; J gene: TRBJ2-1; clone size: medium-sized; V gene: TRBV5-4; CDR3 DNA: TGTGCCAGCAGCGGGCGGGGCAACTCCTACAATGAGCAGTTCTTC; CDR3 protein: CASSGRGNSYNEQFF
D gene: TRBD1; J gene: TRBJ2-7; clone size: few; V gene: TRBV28; CDR3 DNA: TGTGCCTTGCAAACAGGGGGCCTTTCCTACGAGCAGTACTTC; CDR3 protein: CALQTGGLSYEQYF
D gene: NA; J gene: TRBJ2-7; clone size: few; V gene: TRBV19; CDR3 DNA: TGTGCCAGTAGTAATATCGGGGGCGACGAGCAGTACTTC; CDR3 protein: CASSNIGGDEQYF
D gene: NA; J gene: TRBJ1-1; clone size: NA; V gene: TRBV20-1; CDR3 DNA: TGCAGTGCTAGATTGGACACGAACACTGAAGCTTTCTTT; CDR3 protein: CSARLDTNTEAFF
D gene: TRBD2; J gene: TRBJ2-7; clone size: NA; V gene: TRBV28; CDR3 DNA: TGTGCCAGCAGTTTTAAACTAGCGGGACACCATTCCTACGAGCAGTACTTC; CDR3 protein: CASSFKLAGHHSYEQYF
D gene: NA; J gene: TRBJ1-1; clone size: few; V gene: TRBV7-9; CDR3 DNA: TGTGCCAGCAGCTCGGCCAGTTGGAACACTGAAGCTTTCTTT; CDR3 protein: CASSSASWNTEAFF
D gene: NA; J gene: TRBJ2-7; clone size: NA; V gene: TRBV11-2; CDR3 DNA: TGTGCCAGCAGCCGGAACTCCTTATCCGGGACGACGGGCTACGAGCAGTACTTC; CDR3 protein: CASSRNSLSGTTGYEQYF
D gene: TRBD2; J gene: TRBJ2-3; clone size: NA; V gene: TRBV24-1; CDR3 DNA: TGTGCCACCAGTGCCAGCGGGGGCGTCGCAGATACGCAGTATTTT; CDR3 protein: CATSASGGVADTQYF
D gene: NA; J gene: TRBJ1-2; clone size: medium-sized; V gene: TRBV7-9; CDR3 DNA: TGTGCCAGCAGCTTAGACGGGCAGGGTGGCTACACCTTC; CDR3 protein: CASSLDGQGGYTF
D gene: NA; J gene: TRBJ1-5; clone size: few; V gene: TRBV7-2; CDR3 DNA: TGTGCCAGCAGCGGGGGGGTGGGGTTCCATCAGCCCCAGCATTTT; CDR3 protein: CASSGGVGFHQPQHF
D gene: TRBD1; J gene: TRBJ1-5; clone size: few; V gene: TRBV6-1; CDR3 DNA: TGTGCCAGCAGTGCCCGACAGGGATCCGGCAATCAGCCCCAGCATTTT; CDR3 protein: CASSARQGSGNQPQHF
D gene: TRBD1; J gene: TRBJ1-1; clone size: NA; V gene: TRBV28; CDR3 DNA: TGTGCCAGTGCACAGGGGATCATAAACACTGAAGCTTTCTTT; CDR3 protein: CASAQGIINTEAFF
D gene: NA; J gene: TRBJ2-1; clone size: NA; V gene: TRBV28; CDR3 DNA: TGTGCCAGCAGTTTATCCGGCGGCTTCTACAATGAGCAGTTCTTC; CDR3 protein: CASSLSGGFYNEQFF
D gene: TRBD2; J gene: TRBJ2-3; clone size: NA; V gene: TRBV6-1; CDR3 DNA: TGTGCCAGCAGCCAATGGGCGGGGGGGCTTGCAGATACGCAGTATTTT; CDR3 protein: CASSQWAGGLADTQYF
D gene: NA; J gene: TRBJ2-3; clone size: NA; V gene: TRBV19; CDR3 DNA: TGTGCCAGTAGTATAGGCGGAAGCACAGATACGCAGTATTTT; CDR3 protein: CASSIGGSTDTQYF
D gene: TRBD2; J gene: TRBJ2-5; clone size: medium-sized; V gene: TRBV7-3; CDR3 DNA: TGTGCCAGCAGCTCCGGGACTAGCGTTGAAGAGACCCAGTACTTC; CDR3 protein: CASSSGTSVEETQYF
D gene: TRBD1; J gene: TRBJ1-1; clone size: once; V gene: TRBV4-2; CDR3 DNA: TGTGCCAGCAACCCAGGGGGCTCGTCCACTGAAGCTTTCTTT; CDR3 protein: CASNPGGSSTEAFF
D gene: NA; J gene: TRBJ2-1; clone size: few; V gene: TRBV15; CDR3 DNA: TGTGCCACCAGCGAAGCCACCGGGAAGGTCAATGAGCAGTTCTTC; CDR3 protein: CATSEATGKVNEQFF
D gene: NA; J gene: TRBJ2-7; clone size: medium-sized; V gene: TRBV7-2; CDR3 DNA: TGTGCCAGCAGCTTAGGACATAGCTCCTACGAGCAGTACTTC; CDR3 protein: CASSLGHSSYEQYF
D gene: NA; J gene: TRBJ2-7; clone size: few; V gene: TRBV5-4; CDR3 DNA: TGTGCCAGCAACCTTGGGGTGATGGGGGCCGAGCAGTACTTC; CDR3 protein: CASNLGVMGAEQYF
D gene: NA; J gene: TRBJ1-2; clone size: few; V gene: TRBV6-1; CDR3 DNA: TGTGCCAGCAGGCTGACAGAGGAGTATGGCTACACCTTC; CDR3 protein: CASRLTEEYGYTF
D gene: NA; J gene: TRBJ1-2; clone size: few; V gene: TRBV7-2; CDR3 DNA: TGTGCCAGCAGCTTAGCGGGCTTCGTACAGATCTATGGCTACACCTTC; CDR3 protein: CASSLAGFVQIYGYTF
D gene: NA; J gene: TRBJ2-2; clone size: NA; V gene: TRBV28; CDR3 DNA: TGTGCCAGCAGTTTATTCTACACAACCGGGGAGCTGTTTTTT; CDR3 protein: CASSLFYTTGELFF
D gene: NA; J gene: TRBJ1-1; clone size: few; V gene: TRBV6-5; CDR3 DNA: TGTGCCAGCAGTTACAGGGAGGGCAGAAGGAACACTGAAGCTTTCTTT; CDR3 protein: CASSYREGRRNTEAFF
D gene: NA; J gene: TRBJ1-5; clone size: NA; V gene: TRBV7-9; CDR3 DNA: TGTGCCAGCAGCTATTCGAAAGGTCCCCAGCATTTT; CDR3 protein: CASSYSKGPQHF
D gene: NA; J gene: TRBJ1-1; clone size: NA; V gene: TRBV29-1; CDR3 DNA: TGCAGCGTTGAACGCCATCTGGGGGGGGACGCTTTCTTT; CDR3 protein: CSVERHLGGDAFF
D gene: TRBD1; J gene: TRBJ2-3; clone size: few; V gene: TRBV28; CDR3 DNA: TGTGCCAGCAGTTTACAGGGGGCACTTAACATTATGTCGTATTTT; CDR3 protein: CASSLQGALNIMSYF
D gene: NA; J gene: TRBJ1-1; clone size: NA; V gene: TRBV6-1; CDR3 DNA: TGTGCCAGCACCAGCGGGTGGACTGAAGCTTTCTTT; CDR3 protein: CASTSGWTEAFF
D gene: NA; J gene: TRBJ2-7; clone size: medium-sized; V gene: TRBV20-1; CDR3 DNA: TGCAGTGCGCCACAGGGATACGAGCAGTACTTC; CDR3 protein: CSAPQGYEQYF
D gene: NA; J gene: TRBJ2-7; clone size: few; V gene: TRBV20-1; CDR3 DNA: TGCAGTGCTAGACCCGACGGCTACGAGCAGTACTTC; CDR3 protein: CSARPDGYEQYF
D gene: TRBD1; J gene: TRBJ2-6; clone size: few; V gene: TRBV7-2; CDR3 DNA: TGTGCCAGCAGCCCGGACAGGGGGCGCTCTGGGGCCAACGTCCTGACTTTC; CDR3 protein: CASSPDRGRSGANVLTF
D gene: TRBD2; J gene: TRBJ2-7; clone size: few; V gene: TRBV20-1; CDR3 DNA: TGCAGTGCTAGAGGGACTAGCGACTACGAGCAGTACTTC; CDR3 protein: CSARGTSDYEQYF
D gene: TRBD2; J gene: TRBJ2-7; clone size: NA; V gene: TRBV11-3; CDR3 DNA: TGTGCCAGGGACACAAAAAGCGGGAAGGCCTACGAGCAGTACTTC; CDR3 protein: CARDTKSGKAYEQYF
D gene: NA; J gene: TRBJ2-7; clone size: NA; V gene: TRBV6-2/TRBV6-3; CDR3 DNA: TGTGCCAGCAGTTACGTACAGAGGACCTACGAGCAGTACTTC; CDR3 protein: CASSYVQRTYEQYF
D gene: TRBD1; J gene: TRBJ1-5; clone size: NA; V gene: TRBV20-1; CDR3 DNA: TGCAGTGCTAGGACAGGGGAGAGGACCCAGCCCCAGCATTTT; CDR3 protein: CSARTGERTQPQHF
D gene: NA; J gene: TRBJ2-1; clone size: NA; V gene: TRBV4-1; CDR3 DNA: TGCGCCAGCAGACCCACCTGGGCCTCCTACAATGAGCAGTTCTTC; CDR3 protein: CASRPTWASYNEQFF
D gene: NA; J gene: TRBJ2-5; clone size: NA; V gene: TRBV5-1; CDR3 DNA: TGCGCCAGCAGCTTGTCTCTAGGCGGGGCCCAAGAGACCCAGTACTTC; CDR3 protein: CASSLSLGGAQETQYF
D gene: NA; J gene: TRBJ2-7; clone size: medium-sized; V gene: TRBV20-1; CDR3 DNA: TGCAGTGCAGTACCCGCGGGATTTTCCTACGAGCAGTACTTC; CDR3 protein: CSAVPAGFSYEQYF
D gene: NA; J gene: TRBJ2-1; clone size: few; V gene: TRBV20-1; CDR3 DNA: TGCAGTGCTAGAGGCAGGATAGCCGCGGGGTACAATGAGCAGTTCTTC; CDR3 protein: CSARGRIAAGYNEQFF
D gene: NA; J gene: TRBJ2-7; clone size: NA; V gene: TRBV11-3; CDR3 DNA: TGTGCCAGCAGCGTACAGGGCTCCTACGAGCAGTACTTC; CDR3 protein: CASSVQGSYEQYF
D gene: TRBD2; J gene: TRBJ2-1; clone size: NA; V gene: TRBV24-1; CDR3 DNA: TGTGCCACCAGTGAACCGGGACTAGCGGGGGCTGAGCAGTTCTTC; CDR3 protein: CATSEPGLAGAEQFF
D gene: NA; J gene: TRBJ1-2; clone size: NA; V gene: TRBV7-2; CDR3 DNA: TGTGCCAGCAGCCAACAGGGTCTAGGGGGTGGCTACACCTTC; CDR3 protein: CASSQQGLGGGYTF
D gene: NA; J gene: TRBJ1-2; clone size: medium-sized; V gene: TRBV20-1; CDR3 DNA: TGCAGTGCTCGCCGCTCGCTAGGGAACTATGGCTACACCTTC; CDR3 protein: CSARRSLGNYGYTF